The next 24 T cell receptor beta chains were all read from a single sample in a study of OX40 agonist ivuxolimab in advanced cancers. Data came from immunoSEQ multiplex PCR; TCRdb stores just in-frame clones and leaves some out. The repertoire holds 55,000 to 70,000 clones, with 85% to 90% as singletons. Sequencing used CD4+ or CD8+ T cells sorted from blood, obtained in a trial of the OX40 agonist ivuxolimab. The source of these receptors is an adult with an advanced solid tumor such as melanoma, head and neck, liver or kidney cancer.

This rearrangement joins TRBV14 to TRBJ2-7, with unresolved D. There are 11 residues in the CDR3. From germline, CDR1 is SGHDN and CDR2 FVKESK. V shed 2 bases and J shed 3 bases, with 2 bases lying between them. As DNA, the CDR3 is TGTGCCAGCAGCCAATACTACGAGCAGTACTTC. Translating it yields CASSQYYEQYF.

The chain couples TRBV10-3 to TRBJ1-1; TRBD1 might be the D (5 bases). The CDR3 consists of 14 residues. Germline CDR1 reads ENHRY; CDR2 reads SYGVKD. Trimming stripped 5 bases from V and 4 bases from J, with 14 bases between. The CDR3 is CAISIGQGGTEAFF. CDR3 in DNA: TGTGCCATCAGTATCGGCCAGGGAGGCACTGAAGCTTTCTTT.

The chain joins TRBV19 to TRBJ1-1; D remains unclear. This CDR3 comprises 15 residues. Trimming removed 0 bases from V and 4 bases from J, with 12 bases in between. The germline V gene has CDR1 LNHDA and CDR2 SQIVND (reference sequence). The CDR3 is CASSIDRLGSTEAFF. The DNA of the CDR3 is TGTGCCAGTAGTATAGATCGATTAGGTAGCACTGAAGCTTTCTTT. Together with reference TRBV19 and TRBJ1-1, the CDR3 gives the full variable domain: DGGITQSPKYLFRKEGQNVTLSCEQNLNHDAMYWYRQDPGQGLRLIYYSQIVNDFQKGDIAEGYSVSREKKESFPLTVTSAQKNPTAFYLCASSIDRLGSTEAFFGQGTRLTVV.

The rearrangement uses TRBV27 and TRBJ2-1; D possibly corresponds to TRBD1 (5 bases). This CDR3 region has 17 residues. V lost 5 bases and J lost 1, with 18 bases in between. Germline CDR1 is MNHEY and CDR2 is SMNVEV (reference sequence). The CDR3 sequence: CASSPLIGATSYNEQFF. The CDR3 coding sequence is TGTGCCAGCAGTCCCTTAATTGGGGCCACATCCTACAATGAGCAGTTCTTC.

V is TRBV9 and J is TRBJ2-5; D is perhaps TRBD1 or TRBD2 (6 bases each). The CDR3 is 16 residues long. V gave up 0 bases and J gave up 5 bases, with 17 bases separating them. Germline V gives CDR1 SGDLS, CDR2 YYNGEE. Written as DNA, the CDR3 is TGTGCCAGCAGCGTAGGGACAGCGGGTACGTGGGAGACCCAGTACTTC. Residues: CASSVGTAGTWETQYF.

The rearrangement uses TRBV9 and TRBJ2-7, with 8 nucleotides matching TRBD2. The trim removed 3 bases at V and 6 bases at J, leaving 8 bases unmatched. This CDR3 has 14 amino acids. Germline loops: CDR1 SGDLS, CDR2 YYNGEE. The CDR3 sequence is CASSDSSGSVEQYF. The CDR3 coding sequence is TGTGCCAGCAGCGATTCCAGCGGGAGTGTCGAGCAGTACTTC.

This clone was seen only a few times. The genes are TRBV4-3 and TRBJ2-7, with D possibly being TRBD2 (6 bases). Trimming shortened V by 4 bases and J by 2 bases, and 12 bases separated the two germline ends. Per germline, CDR1 LGHNA and CDR2 YSLEER. The CDR3 contains 14 residues. The CDR3 region is CASSPGTGAYEQYF. The DNA for the CDR3 is TGCGCCAGCAGCCCTGGGACGGGAGCCTACGAGCAGTACTTC.

The chain uses TRBV9 and TRBJ2-7, with D possibly matching TRBD2 (6 bases). V was clipped by 4 bases and J by 6 bases, with 17 bases between them. The CDR3 contains 14 residues. The germline V gene encodes CDR1 SGDLS and CDR2 YYNGEE. The CDR3 reads CASSPDGTWGEQYF. CDR3 DNA sequence: TGTGCCAGCAGCCCTGACGGGACTTGGGGCGAGCAGTACTTC.

This sequence joins TRBV7-3 and TRBJ1-2, with 10 bases lining up with TRBD1. The CDR3 runs 15 residues. After removal of 0 bases from V and 2 bases from J, the junction contained 0 bases not matched to a gene. CDR1 and CDR2 from the germline V gene are SGHTA and FQGTGA. This CDR3 is CASSLTGQGNYGYTF. CDR3 sequence (DNA): TGTGCCAGCAGCTTAACGGGACAGGGGAACTATGGCTACACCTTC.

This sequence joins TRBV28 and TRBJ2-5; D possibly corresponds to TRBD2 (5 bases). Germline CDR1 is MDHEN and CDR2 is SYDVKM. V was clipped by 3 bases and J by 8 bases, with 13 bases between them. This CDR3 has 13 amino acids. Here the CDR3 reads CASSFNEGTTQYF. The DNA for the CDR3 is TGTGCCAGCAGTTTTAACGAGGGTACTACCCAGTACTTC. The whole variable domain, remainder taken from reference TRBV28 and TRBJ2-5, is DVKVTQSSRYLVKRTGEKVFLECVQDMDHENMFWYRQDPGLGLRLIYFSYDVKMKEKGDIPEGYSVSREKKERFSLILESASTNQTSMYLCASSFNEGTTQYFGPGTRLLVL.

This clone was seen once. Here the CDR3 reads CASSRIDIMNTEAFF. As DNA, the CDR3 is TGTGCCAGCAGCCGCATCGATATCATGAACACTGAAGCTTTCTTT. This chain joins TRBV14 and TRBJ1-1; D is unclear. V was clipped by 4 bases and J by 0 bases, with 12 bases between them. The CDR3 is 15 residues long. The germline CDR1 and CDR2 sequences are SGHDN and FVKESK.

The chain recombines TRBV5-1 with TRBJ2-1; no firm D call. Trimming left V 0 bases short and J 0 bases short, with 13 bases between. Germline CDR1 reads SGHRS; CDR2 reads YFSETQ. There are 17 residues in the CDR3. The CDR3 sequence is CASSLASTPSSYNEQFF. CDR3 nucleotide sequence: TGCGCCAGCAGCTTGGCCTCGACACCGAGCTCCTACAATGAGCAGTTCTTC.

The J gene is TRBJ2-7, the V gene TRBV28; D ambiguous. V lost 2 bases to trimming and J lost 9 bases, with 11 bases between them. The germline V gene encodes CDR1 MDHEN and CDR2 SYDVKM. This CDR3 is built from 12 residues. The DNA for the CDR3 is TGTGCCAGCAGTTTAACTGAGCTGAGGCAGTACTTC. As protein: CASSLTELRQYF.

V and J are TRBV28 and TRBJ2-6; 8 bases line up with TRBD1. Germline V gene data show CDR1 as MDHEN and CDR2 as SYDVKM. The CDR3 has 18 amino acids. V shed 5 bases, J shed 3 bases, and the junction held 12 bases outside the gene matches. CDR3 DNA sequence: TGTGCCAGCAGTGGCTTCACAGGGGGGTTAGATGGGGCCAACGTCCTGACTTTC. Its protein is CASSGFTGGLDGANVLTF.

The count of this clone is one. The chain combines TRBV6-4 with TRBJ1-2; D gene unclear. CDR1 and CDR2 (germline): MRHNA, SNTAGT. The CDR3 has 13 residues. V was cut by 3 bases and J by 4 bases, with 9 bases left in between. The CDR3 here is CASSEGQTYGYTF. The CDR3 DNA reads as TGTGCCAGCAGTGAGGGCCAGACCTATGGCTACACCTTC.

As to this clone: At one of its ends the junction is not consistent with the germline gene, which may arise from a read error. The chain links TRBV18 to TRBJ1-2; 8 bases are shared with TRBD1. Germline assignment: CDR1 KGHSH and CDR2 LQKENI. This CDR3 has 16 amino acids. Here the CDR3 DNA reads TGTGCCAGCTCCCCACAACAGGGGGTATTTGACTATGGCTACACCTTC. Amino acids: CASSPQQGVFDYGYTF.

The chain is built from TRBV27 and TRBJ2-1, with D maybe TRBD2 (6 bases). V lost 1 base and J 7 bases, leaving 11 bases between the germline ends. CDR3 length: 14 amino acids. The germline V gene has CDR1 MNHEY and CDR2 SMNVEV (reference sequence). The CDR3: CASSLWGVANEQFF. CDR3 nucleotides: TGTGCCAGCAGTTTATGGGGGGTAGCGAATGAGCAGTTCTTC.

This chain joins TRBV2 and TRBJ2-3; TRBD1 might be the D (6 bases). The germline gives CDR1 SNHLY, CDR2 FYNNEI. V dropped 4 bases and J dropped 3 bases, with 11 bases sitting between them. The CDR3 totals 14 residues. CDR3 DNA: TGTGCCAGCAGTGGGACAGTAGAGACAGATACGCAGTATTTT. Its translation: CASSGTVETDTQYF.

J is TRBJ1-5 and V is TRBV6-4, with TRBD1 matching 7 bases. From germline, CDR1 is MRHNA and CDR2 SNTAGT. The CDR3 has 14 amino acids. V shed 3 bases, J shed 4 bases, and the junction held 3 bases outside the gene matches. The chain's CDR3 is CASSERQGNQPQHF. The CDR3 DNA reads TGTGCCAGCAGTGAGCGACAGGGAAATCAGCCCCAGCATTTT.

The CDR3 spells CASRRTLKGRTYEQYF. For the CDR3, the DNA is TGCGCCAGCAGGAGGACTCTTAAGGGACGGACCTACGAGCAGTACTTC. This rearrangement joins TRBV10-1 to TRBJ2-7, with D possibly being TRBD1 or TRBD2 (5 bases each). Trimming took 6 bases from V and 2 from J, leaving 20 bases between them. Germline V CDR1 and CDR2: WNHNN, SYGVQD (reference sequence). The CDR3 consists of 16 residues.

The chain has TRBV7-2 and TRBJ2-5, with 9 bases aligning to TRBD2. The J call may be incorrect, as the DNA end agrees better with TRBJ2-7. This CDR3 is 16 amino acids long. Per germline, CDR1 SGHTA and CDR2 FQGNSA. CDR3 nucleotides: TGTGCCAGCAGCCCAGATATGGCGGGAGGGATCTACGAGCAGTACTTC. It specifies CASSPDMAGGIYEQYF.

The rearrangement uses TRBV18 and TRBJ1-5; D not resolved. Germline CDR1 and CDR2: KGHSH and LQKENI. V gave up 3 bases and J gave up 6 bases, with 9 bases separating them. CDR3 size: 13 residues. CDR3 in amino acids: CASSPGVAQPQHF. CDR3 DNA sequence: TGTGCCAGCTCACCGGGCGTGGCTCAGCCCCAGCATTTT.

The V gene is TRBV5-1, the J gene TRBJ1-4; D is uncertain. The V end was cut by 0 bases, the J end by 0 bases, with 9 bases between. The length of the CDR3 is 16 residues. Germline loops: CDR1 SGHRS, CDR2 YFSETQ. In DNA form, the CDR3 reads TGCGCCAGCAGCTTGGAGGAGCCCGCAACTAATGAAAAACTGTTTTTT. Encoded protein: CASSLEEPATNEKLFF.

The chain is built from TRBV14 and TRBJ2-1; 13 bases are a match to TRBD2. The CDR3 consists of 19 residues. The V and J ends lost 0 bases and 4 bases, in that order; junction bases with no gene match: 9. CDR1 is SGHDN, CDR2 FVKESK, per germline. The DNA of the CDR3 is TGTGCCAGCAGCCAAGATCAGCGGACTAGCGGGGGAAGATACAATGAGCAGTTCTTC. The encoded protein is CASSQDQRTSGGRYNEQFF.